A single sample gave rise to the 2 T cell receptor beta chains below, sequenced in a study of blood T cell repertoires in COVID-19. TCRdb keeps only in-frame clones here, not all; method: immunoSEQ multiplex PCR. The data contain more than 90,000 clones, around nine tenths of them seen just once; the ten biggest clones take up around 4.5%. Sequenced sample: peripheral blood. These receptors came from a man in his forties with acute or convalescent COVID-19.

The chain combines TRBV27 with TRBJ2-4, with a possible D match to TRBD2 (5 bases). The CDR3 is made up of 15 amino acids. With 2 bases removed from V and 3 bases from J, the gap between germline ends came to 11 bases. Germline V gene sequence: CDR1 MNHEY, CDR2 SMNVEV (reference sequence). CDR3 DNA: TGTGCCAGCAGTTTAGACACCCGGGGCAAAAACATTCAGTACTTC. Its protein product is CASSLDTRGKNIQYF.

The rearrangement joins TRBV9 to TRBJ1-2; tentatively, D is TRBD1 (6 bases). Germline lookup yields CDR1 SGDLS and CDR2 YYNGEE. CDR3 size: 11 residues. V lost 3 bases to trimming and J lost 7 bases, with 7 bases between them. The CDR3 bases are TGTGCCAGCAGCGCCAGGGGTGGCTACACCTTC. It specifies CASSARGGYTF.